Below, one T cell receptor beta chain is given with its context. This sample is part of a study of blood T cell repertoires in COVID-19. The overall study: Both acute and convalescent COVID-19 samples were obtained from the United States, Italy and Spain. PBMCs, B-cell-depleted T cells, or T cells provided the cDNA or gDNA that made up the material.

TCRdb's copy holds only in-frame clones and misses some; the assay was immunoSEQ multiplex PCR. Of some 150,000 clones in the sample, under 90% were seen once. The CDR3 contains 14 residues. Looked up from germline, CDR1 is SGHTA and CDR2 is FQGNSA. Between the trimmed V and J ends, which lost 2 bases and 3 bases, there was a span of 11 bases. The sequencing sample was made of peripheral blood. This receptor was taken from a woman in her 70s with COVID-19, enrolled during active disease. The chain uses TRBV7-2 and TRBJ2-7; D possibly corresponds to TRBD1 (6 bases). The CDR3 DNA reads as TGTGCCAGCAGCTTAATTGGACAGCTCTACGAGCAGTACTTC. This codes for CASSLIGQLYEQYF.